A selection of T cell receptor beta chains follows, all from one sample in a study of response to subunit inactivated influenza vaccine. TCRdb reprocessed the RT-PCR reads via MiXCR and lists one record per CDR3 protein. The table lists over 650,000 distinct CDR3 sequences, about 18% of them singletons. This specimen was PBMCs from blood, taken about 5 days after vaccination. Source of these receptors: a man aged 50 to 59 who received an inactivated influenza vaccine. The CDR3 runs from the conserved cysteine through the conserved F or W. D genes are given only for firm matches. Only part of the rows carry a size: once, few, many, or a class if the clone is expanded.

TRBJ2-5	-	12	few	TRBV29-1	CSVEPTSQTQYF
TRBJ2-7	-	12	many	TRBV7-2	CASSSTGYEQYF
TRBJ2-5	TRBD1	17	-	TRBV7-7	CASSGPRDRLFQETQYF
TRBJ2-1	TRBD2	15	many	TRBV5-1	CASSSGTSAYNEQFF
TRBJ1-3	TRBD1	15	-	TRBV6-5	CASSYSADRVQTIYF
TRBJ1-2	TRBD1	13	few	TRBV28	CASSLYRGKGYTF
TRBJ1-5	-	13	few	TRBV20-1	CSAALGGNQPQHF
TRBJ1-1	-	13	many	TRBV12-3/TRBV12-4	CASSTLLGIYAFF
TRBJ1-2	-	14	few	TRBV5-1	CASSLVAGEGGYTF
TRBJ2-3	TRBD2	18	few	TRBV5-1	CASTLGLAGATSTDTQYF
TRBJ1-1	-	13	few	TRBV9	CASSVWVNTEAFF
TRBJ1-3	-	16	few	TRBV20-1	CSARDWDGQNRNTIYF
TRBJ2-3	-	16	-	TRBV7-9	CASSYKGGETTDTQYF
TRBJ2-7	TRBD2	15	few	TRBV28	CASSISGTTSYEQYF
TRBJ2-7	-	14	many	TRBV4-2	CASSQDRTLYEQYF
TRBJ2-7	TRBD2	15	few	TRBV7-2	CASSTTSVGISEQYF
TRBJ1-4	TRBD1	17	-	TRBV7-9	CASSIRQGALLNEKLFF
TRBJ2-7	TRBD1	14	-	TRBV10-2	CASGGQGATYEQYF
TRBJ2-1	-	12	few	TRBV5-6	CASSSTGTRPFF
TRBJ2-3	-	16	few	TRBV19	CASSRGGGTTTDTQYF
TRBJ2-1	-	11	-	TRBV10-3	CAIRAGNEQFF
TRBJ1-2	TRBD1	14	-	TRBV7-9	CASSRPGTERGYTF
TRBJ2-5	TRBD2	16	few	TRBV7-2	CASSLVGTSDQETQYF
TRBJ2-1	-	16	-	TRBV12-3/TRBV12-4	CASSFRLVPSGNEQFF
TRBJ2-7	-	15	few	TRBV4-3	CASSQTVQQRYEQYF
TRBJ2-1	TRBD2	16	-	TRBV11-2	CASSLGGSPSYNEQFF
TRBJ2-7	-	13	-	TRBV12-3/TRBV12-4	CASRRRASYEQYF
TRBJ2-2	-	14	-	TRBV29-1	CSVGDPVDTGELFF
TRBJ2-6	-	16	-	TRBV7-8	CASSIPWDSGANVLTF
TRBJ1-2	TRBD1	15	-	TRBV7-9	CASSLVGTGDRGYTF
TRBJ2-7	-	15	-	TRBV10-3	CAISESPLITYEQYF
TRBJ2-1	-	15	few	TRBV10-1	CASSTQGSSYNEQFF
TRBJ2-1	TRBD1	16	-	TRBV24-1	CATSDPGTEFNNEQFF
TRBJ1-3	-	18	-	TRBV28	CANHISDSRRRSGNTIYF
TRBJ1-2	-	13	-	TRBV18	CASSPRDSGSYTF
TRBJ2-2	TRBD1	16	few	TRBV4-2	CASSPWTGIDTGELFF
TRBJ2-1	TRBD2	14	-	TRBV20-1	CSAREKREYNEQFF
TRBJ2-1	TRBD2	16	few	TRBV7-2	CASSLIGLAGGNEQFF
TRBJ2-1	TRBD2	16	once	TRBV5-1	CASSASGRPSYNEQFF
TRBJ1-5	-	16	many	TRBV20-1	CSAIKKDRFSNQPQHF
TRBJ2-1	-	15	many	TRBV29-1	CSVDIRSSSYNEQFF
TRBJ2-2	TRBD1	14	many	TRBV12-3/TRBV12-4	CASQWTGSTGELFF
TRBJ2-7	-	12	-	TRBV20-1	CSARQDTYEQYF
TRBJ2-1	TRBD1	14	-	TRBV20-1	CSARSRGLDNEQFF
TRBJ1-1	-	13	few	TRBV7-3	CASSPKANTEAFF
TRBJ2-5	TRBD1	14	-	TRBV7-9	CASSLVGGAETQYF
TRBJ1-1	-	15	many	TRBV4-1	CASSRTGRSWTEAFF
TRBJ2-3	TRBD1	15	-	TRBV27	CASSLRGGVIDTQYF
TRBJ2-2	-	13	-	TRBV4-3	CASSPGGLGELFF
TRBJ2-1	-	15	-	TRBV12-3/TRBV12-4	CASSLPRTGAHEQFF
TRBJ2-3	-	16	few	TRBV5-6	CASSPLPGRSTDTQYF
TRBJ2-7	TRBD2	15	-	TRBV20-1	CSVPTSGRGTYEQYF
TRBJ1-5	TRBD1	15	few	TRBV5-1	CASSLWDSKNQPQHF
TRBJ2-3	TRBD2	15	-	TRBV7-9	CASSQGLAGVGTQYF
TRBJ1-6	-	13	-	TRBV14	CASSPRTNSPLHF
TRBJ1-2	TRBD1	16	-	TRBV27	CASTIGDRGRGYGYTF
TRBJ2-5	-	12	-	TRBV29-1	CSVGQDQETQYF
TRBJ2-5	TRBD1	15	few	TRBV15	CATSRVPGGGETQYF
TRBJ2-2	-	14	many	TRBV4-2	CASSQRQYTGELFF
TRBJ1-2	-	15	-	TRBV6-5	CASSYSLRGVSGYTF